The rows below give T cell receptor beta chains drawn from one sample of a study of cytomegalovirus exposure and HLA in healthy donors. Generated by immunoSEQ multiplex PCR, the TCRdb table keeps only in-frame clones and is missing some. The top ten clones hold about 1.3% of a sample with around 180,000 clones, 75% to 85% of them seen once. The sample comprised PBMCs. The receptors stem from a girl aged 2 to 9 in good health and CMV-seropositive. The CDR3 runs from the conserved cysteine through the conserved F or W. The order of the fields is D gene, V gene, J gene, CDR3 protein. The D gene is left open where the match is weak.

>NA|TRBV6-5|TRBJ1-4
CAIPGHSNEKLFF
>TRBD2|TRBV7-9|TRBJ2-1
CASSLGTSGRYNEQFF
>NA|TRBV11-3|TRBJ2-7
CASSPGQVGSYEQYF
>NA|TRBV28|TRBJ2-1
CASSFGRTNEQFF
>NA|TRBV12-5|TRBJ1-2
CASGLVRRGYGYTF
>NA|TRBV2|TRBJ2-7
CASSADVGREQYF
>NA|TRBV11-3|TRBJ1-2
CASSLGRQKGRHGYTF
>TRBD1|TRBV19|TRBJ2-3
CASRKQGADTQYF
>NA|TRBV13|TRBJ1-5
CASSLSGQPLYSNQPQHF
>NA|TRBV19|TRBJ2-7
CASRGTGPSYEQYF
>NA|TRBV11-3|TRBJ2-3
CASSLGGMVGDTQYF
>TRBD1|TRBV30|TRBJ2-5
CAWATGGQETQYF
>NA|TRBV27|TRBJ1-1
CASSFQGGTEAFF
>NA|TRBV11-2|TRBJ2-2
CASSGRDKDTGELFF
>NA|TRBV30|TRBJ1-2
CAWSQIDYGYTF
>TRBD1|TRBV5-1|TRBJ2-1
CASSLGTGRHSYNEQFF
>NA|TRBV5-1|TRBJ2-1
CASSYGGDSYNEQFF
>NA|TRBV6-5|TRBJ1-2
CASSSTDMNGYTF
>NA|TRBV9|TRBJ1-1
CASSVEGGEAFF
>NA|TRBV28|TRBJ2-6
CASRQTELPSGANVLTF
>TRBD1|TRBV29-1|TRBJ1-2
CSVVDRGDYGYTF
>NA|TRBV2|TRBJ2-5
CASSEGTQYF
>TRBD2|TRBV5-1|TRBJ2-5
CASSWFRAGGEETQYF
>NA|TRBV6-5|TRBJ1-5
CASSLLADSNQPQHF